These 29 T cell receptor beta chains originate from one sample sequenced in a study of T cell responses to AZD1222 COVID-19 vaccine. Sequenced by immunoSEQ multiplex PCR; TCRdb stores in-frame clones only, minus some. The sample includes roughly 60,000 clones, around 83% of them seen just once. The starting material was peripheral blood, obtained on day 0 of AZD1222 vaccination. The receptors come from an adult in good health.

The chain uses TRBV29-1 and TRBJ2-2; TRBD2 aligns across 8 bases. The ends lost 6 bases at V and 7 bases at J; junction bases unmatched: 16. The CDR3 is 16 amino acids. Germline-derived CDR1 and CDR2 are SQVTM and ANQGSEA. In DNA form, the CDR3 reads TGCAGCGTCGGGACCCCGGGAGGGGTGGGATACGGGGAGCTGTTTTTT. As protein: CSVGTPGGVGYGELFF.

The CDR3 spells CASTGWSPSGNTIYF. CDR3 sequence (DNA): TGTGCCAGTACGGGGTGGTCTCCCTCTGGAAACACCATATATTTT. This chain joins TRBV19 and TRBJ1-3; the D is unclear. The CDR3 is 15 amino acids. The V gene lost 7 bases and the J gene lost 0 bases, with 13 bases spanning the gap. CDR1 LNHDA and CDR2 SQIVND come from the germline V gene (reference sequence).

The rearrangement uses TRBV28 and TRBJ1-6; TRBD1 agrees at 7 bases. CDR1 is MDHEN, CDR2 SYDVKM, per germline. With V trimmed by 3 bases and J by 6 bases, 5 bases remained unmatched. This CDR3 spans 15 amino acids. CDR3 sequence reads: CASSFVAGGNSPLHF. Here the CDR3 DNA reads TGTGCCAGCAGTTTTGTTGCAGGGGGTAATTCACCCCTCCACTTT.

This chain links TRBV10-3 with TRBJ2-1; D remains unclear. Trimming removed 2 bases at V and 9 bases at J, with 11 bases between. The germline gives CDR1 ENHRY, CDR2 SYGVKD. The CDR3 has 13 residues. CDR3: CAISETLVGEQFF. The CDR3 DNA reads TGTGCCATCAGTGAGACATTGGTTGGTGAGCAGTTCTTC.

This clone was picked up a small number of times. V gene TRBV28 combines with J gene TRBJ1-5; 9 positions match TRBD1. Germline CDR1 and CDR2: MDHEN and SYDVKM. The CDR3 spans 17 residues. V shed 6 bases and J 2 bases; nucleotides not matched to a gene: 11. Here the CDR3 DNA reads TGTGCCAGCAGGGATACGACAGGGGGAAGGGGCAATCAGCCCCAGCATTTT. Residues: CASRDTTGGRGNQPQHF.

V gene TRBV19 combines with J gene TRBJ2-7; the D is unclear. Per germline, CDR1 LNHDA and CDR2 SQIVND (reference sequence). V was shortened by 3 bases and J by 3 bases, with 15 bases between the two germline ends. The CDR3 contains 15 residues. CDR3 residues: CASSILEAGNYEQYF. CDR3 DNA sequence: TGTGCCAGTAGTATTCTAGAGGCAGGCAACTACGAGCAGTACTTC.

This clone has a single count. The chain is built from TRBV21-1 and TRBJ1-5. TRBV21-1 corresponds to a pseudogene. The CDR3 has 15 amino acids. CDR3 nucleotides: TGTGCCAGCAGCAAAGCGGCAAGGGCTGATCAGCCCCAGCATTTT. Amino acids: CASSKAARADQPQHF.

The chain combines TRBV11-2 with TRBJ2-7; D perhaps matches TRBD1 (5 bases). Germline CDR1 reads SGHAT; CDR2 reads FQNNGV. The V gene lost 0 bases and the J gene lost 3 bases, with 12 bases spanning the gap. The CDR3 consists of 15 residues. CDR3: CASSLEGASLYEQYF. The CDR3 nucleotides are TGTGCCAGCAGCTTAGAAGGGGCGTCGCTCTACGAGCAGTACTTC.

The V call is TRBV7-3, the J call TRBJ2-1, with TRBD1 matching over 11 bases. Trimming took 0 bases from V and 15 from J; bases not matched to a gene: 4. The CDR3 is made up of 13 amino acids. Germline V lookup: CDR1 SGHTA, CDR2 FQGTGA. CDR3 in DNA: TGTGCCAGCAGCTTAACCGGACAGGGGGCTATGTTCTTC. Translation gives CASSLTGQGAMFF. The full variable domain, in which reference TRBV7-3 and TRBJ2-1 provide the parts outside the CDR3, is GAGVSQTPSNKVTEKGKYVELRCDPISGHTALYWYRQSLGQGPEFLIYFQGTGAADDSGLPNDRFFAVRPEGSVSTLKIQRTERGDSAVYLCASSLTGQGAMFFGPGTRLTVL.

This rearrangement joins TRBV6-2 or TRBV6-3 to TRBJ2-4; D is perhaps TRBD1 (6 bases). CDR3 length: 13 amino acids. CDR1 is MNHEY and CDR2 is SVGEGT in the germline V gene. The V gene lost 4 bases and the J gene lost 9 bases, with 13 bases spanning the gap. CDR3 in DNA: TGTGCCAGCAGTTGGCAAGCCAGGGGCATTCAGTACTTC. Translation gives CASSWQARGIQYF.

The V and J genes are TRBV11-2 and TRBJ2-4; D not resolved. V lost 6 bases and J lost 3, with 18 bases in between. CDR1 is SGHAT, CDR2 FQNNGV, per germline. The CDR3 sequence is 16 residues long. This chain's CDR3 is CASSLRQGSDKNIQYF. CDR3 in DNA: TGTGCCAGCAGTCTTCGACAAGGCAGCGACAAAAACATTCAGTACTTC.

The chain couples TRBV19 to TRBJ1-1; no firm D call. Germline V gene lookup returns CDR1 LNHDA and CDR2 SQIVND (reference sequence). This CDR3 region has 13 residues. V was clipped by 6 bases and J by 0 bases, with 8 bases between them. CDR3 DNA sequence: TGTGCCAGTAGGCTAAGTTTGAACACTGAAGCTTTCTTT. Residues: CASRLSLNTEAFF.

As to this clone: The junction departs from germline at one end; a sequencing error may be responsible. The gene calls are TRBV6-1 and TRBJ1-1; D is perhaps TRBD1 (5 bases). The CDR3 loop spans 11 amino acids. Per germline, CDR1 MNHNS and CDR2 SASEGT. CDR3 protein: CASSEGWGRGF. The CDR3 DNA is TGTGCCAGCAGTGAAGGGTGGGGCCGGGGGTTT.

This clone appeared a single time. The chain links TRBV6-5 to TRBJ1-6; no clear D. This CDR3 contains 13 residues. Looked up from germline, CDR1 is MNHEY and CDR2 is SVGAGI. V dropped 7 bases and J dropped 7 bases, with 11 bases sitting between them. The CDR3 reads CASKVISNSPLHF. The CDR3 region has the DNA TGTGCCAGCAAAGTCATTTCAAATTCACCCCTCCACTTT.

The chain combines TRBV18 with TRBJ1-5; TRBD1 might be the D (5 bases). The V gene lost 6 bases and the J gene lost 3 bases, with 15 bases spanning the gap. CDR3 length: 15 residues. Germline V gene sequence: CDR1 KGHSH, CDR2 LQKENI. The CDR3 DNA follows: TGTGCCAGCTCCCTCGGGGCGCGGAACAATCAGCCCCAGCATTTT. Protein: CASSLGARNNQPQHF.

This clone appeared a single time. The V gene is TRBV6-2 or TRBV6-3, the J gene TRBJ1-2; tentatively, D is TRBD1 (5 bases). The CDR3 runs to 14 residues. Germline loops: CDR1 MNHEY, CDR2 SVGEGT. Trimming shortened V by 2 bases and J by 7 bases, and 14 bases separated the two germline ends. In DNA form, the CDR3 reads TGTGCCAGCAGTTACACTAACGGAGGGGTTGGCTACACCTTC. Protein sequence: CASSYTNGGVGYTF.

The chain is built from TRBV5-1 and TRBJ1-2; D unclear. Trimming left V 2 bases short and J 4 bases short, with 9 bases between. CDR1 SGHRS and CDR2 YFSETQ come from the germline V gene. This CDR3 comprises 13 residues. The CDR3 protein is CASSFSAAYGYTF. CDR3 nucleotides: TGCGCCAGCAGCTTTTCGGCAGCCTATGGCTACACCTTC.

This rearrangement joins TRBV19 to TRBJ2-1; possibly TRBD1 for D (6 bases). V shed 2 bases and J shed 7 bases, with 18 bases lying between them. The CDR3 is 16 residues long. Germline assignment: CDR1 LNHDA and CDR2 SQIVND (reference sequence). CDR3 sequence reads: CASSIIFAQGMNEQFF. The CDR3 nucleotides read TGTGCCAGTAGTATAATTTTCGCACAGGGCATGAATGAGCAGTTCTTC.

The CDR3 sequence: CSGGPGTVMETQYF. CDR3 coding DNA: TGCAGCGGCGGTCCCGGGACAGTTATGGAGACCCAGTACTTC. This chain joins TRBV29-1 and TRBJ2-5, with 7 nucleotides matching TRBD1. CDR3 length equals 14 residues. Trimming removed 7 bases from V and 5 bases from J; junction bases left unmatched: 13. The germline CDR1 and CDR2 sequences are SQVTM and ANQGSEA. Drawing the rest from reference TRBV29-1 and TRBJ2-5, the complete variable domain is SAVISQKPSRDICQRGTSLTIQCQVDSQVTMMFWYRQQPGQSLTLIATANQGSEATYESGFVIDKFPISRPNLTFSTLTVSNMSPEDSSIYLCSGGPGTVMETQYFGPGTRLLVL.

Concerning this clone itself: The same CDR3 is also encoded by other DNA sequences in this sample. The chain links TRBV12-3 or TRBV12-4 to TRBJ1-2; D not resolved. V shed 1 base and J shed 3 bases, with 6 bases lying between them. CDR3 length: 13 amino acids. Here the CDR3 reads CASSLGGDYGYTF. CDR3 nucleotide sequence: TGTGCCAGCAGTTTAGGGGGTGACTATGGCTACACCTTC.

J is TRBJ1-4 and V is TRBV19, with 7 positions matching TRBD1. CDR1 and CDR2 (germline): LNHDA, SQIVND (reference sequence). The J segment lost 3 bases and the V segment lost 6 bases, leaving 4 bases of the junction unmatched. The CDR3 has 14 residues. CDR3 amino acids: CASRWGQPNEKLFF. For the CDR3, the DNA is TGTGCCAGTAGATGGGGACAGCCTAATGAAAAACTGTTTTTT.

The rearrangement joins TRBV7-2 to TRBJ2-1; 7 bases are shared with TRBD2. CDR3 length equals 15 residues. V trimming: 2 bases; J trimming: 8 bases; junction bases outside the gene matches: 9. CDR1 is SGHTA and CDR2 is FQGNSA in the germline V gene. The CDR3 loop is CASSLTGGLVDEQFF. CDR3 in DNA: TGTGCCAGCAGCTTAACGGGAGGACTCGTGGATGAGCAGTTCTTC. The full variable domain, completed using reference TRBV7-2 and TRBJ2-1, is GAGVSQSPSNKVTEKGKDVELRCDPISGHTALYWYRQSLGQGLEFLIYFQGNSAPDKSGLPSDRFSAERTGGSVSTLTIQRTQQEDSAVYLCASSLTGGLVDEQFFGPGTRLTVL.

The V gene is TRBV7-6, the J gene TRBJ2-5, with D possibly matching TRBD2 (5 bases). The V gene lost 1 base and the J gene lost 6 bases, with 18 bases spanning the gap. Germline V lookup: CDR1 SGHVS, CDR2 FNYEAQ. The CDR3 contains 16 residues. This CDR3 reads CASSLGPGKWSQTQYF. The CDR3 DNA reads TGTGCCAGCAGCTTAGGCCCCGGGAAGTGGTCGCAGACCCAGTACTTC.

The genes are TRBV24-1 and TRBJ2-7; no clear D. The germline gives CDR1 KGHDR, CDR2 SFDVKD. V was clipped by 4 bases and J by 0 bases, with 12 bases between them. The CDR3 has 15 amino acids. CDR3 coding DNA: TGTGCCACCAGTGACTCTAGTAACCCCTCCTACGAGCAGTACTTC. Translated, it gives CATSDSSNPSYEQYF.

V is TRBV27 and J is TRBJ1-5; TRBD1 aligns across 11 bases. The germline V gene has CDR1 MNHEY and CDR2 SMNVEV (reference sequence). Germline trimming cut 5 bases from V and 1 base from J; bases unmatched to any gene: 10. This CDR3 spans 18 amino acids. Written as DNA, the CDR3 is TGTGCCAGCAGTCTCCCCCGGACAGGGGGCAGGAGCAATCAGCCCCAGCATTTT. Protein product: CASSLPRTGGRSNQPQHF.

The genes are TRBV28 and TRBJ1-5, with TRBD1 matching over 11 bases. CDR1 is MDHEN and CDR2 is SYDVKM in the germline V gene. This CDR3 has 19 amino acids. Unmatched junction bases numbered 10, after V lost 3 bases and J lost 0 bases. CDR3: CASSLRTGGPEYSNQPQHF. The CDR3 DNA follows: TGTGCCAGCAGTTTGCGGACAGGGGGCCCGGAGTATAGCAATCAGCCCCAGCATTTT.

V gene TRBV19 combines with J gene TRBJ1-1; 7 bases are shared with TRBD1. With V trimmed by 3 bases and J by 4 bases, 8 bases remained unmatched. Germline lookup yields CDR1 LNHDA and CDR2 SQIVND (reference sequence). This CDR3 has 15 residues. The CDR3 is CASSIQETGPTEAFF. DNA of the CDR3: TGTGCCAGTAGTATCCAAGAGACAGGGCCCACTGAAGCTTTCTTT.

In nucleotides, the CDR3 is TGTGCCAGCAGTTTAAAGGGTCACTTCAACTATGGCTACACCTTC. This sequence encodes CASSLKGHFNYGYTF. The chain has TRBV27 and TRBJ1-2; D call uncertain. Per germline, CDR1 MNHEY and CDR2 SMNVEV (reference sequence). V was trimmed by 2 bases and J by 2 bases, leaving 12 bases between them. CDR3 length: 15 amino acids.

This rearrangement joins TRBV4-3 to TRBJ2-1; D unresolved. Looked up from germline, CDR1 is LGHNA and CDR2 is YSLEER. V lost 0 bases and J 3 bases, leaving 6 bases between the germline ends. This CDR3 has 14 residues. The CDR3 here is CASSQEDIYNEQFF. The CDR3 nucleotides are TGCGCCAGCAGCCAAGAAGACATCTACAATGAGCAGTTCTTC.